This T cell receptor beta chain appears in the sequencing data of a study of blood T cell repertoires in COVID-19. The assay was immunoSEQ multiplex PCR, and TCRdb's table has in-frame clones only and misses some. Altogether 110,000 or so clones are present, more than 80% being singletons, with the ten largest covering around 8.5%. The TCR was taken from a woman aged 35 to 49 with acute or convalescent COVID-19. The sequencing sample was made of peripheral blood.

CDR3 sequence reads: CASSYDRKMNTEAFF. The CDR3, as DNA: TGTGCCAGCAGTTATGACAGAAAGATGAACACTGAAGCTTTCTTT. The rearrangement links TRBV6-5 to TRBJ1-1; TRBD1 might be the D (5 bases). The CDR3 consists of 15 residues. Per germline, CDR1 MNHEY and CDR2 SVGAGI. Trimming left V 3 bases short and J 0 bases short, with 11 bases between.